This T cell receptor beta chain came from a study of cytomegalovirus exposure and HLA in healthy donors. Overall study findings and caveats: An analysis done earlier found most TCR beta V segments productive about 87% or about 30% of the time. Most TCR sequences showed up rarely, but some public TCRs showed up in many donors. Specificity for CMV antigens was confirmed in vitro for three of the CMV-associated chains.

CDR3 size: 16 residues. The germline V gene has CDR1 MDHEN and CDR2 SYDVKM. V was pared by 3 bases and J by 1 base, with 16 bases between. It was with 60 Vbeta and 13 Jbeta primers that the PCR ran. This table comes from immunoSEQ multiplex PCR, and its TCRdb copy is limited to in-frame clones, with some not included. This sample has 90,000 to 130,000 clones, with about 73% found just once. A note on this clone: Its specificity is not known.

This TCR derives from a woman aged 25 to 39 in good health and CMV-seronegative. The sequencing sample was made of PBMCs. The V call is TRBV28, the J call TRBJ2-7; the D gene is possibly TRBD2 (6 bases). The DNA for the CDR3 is TGTGCCAGCAGTTTCCTCCTTCGGGACTTATCCTACGAGCAGTACTTC. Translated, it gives CASSFLLRDLSYEQYF.